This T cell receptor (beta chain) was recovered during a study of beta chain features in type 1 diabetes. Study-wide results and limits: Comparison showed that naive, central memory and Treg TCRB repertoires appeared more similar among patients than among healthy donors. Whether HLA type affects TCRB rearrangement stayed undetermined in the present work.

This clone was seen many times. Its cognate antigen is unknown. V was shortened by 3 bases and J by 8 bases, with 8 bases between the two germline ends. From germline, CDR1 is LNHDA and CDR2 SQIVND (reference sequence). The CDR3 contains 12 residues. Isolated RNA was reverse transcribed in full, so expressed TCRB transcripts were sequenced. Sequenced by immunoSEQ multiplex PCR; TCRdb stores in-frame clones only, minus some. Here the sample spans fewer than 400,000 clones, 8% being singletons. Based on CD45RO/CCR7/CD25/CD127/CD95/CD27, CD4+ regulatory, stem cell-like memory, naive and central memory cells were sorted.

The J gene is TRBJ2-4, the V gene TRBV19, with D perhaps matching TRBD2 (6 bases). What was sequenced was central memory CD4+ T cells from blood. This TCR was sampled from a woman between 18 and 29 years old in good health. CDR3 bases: TGTGCCAGTAGTATTGGAGGGGACATTCAGTACTTC. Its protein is CASSIGGDIQYF. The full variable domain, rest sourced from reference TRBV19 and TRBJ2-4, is DGGITQSPKYLFRKEGQNVTLSCEQNLNHDAMYWYRQDPGQGLRLIYYSQIVNDFQKGDIAEGYSVSREKKESFPLTVTSAQKNPTAFYLCASSIGGDIQYFGAGTRLSVL.